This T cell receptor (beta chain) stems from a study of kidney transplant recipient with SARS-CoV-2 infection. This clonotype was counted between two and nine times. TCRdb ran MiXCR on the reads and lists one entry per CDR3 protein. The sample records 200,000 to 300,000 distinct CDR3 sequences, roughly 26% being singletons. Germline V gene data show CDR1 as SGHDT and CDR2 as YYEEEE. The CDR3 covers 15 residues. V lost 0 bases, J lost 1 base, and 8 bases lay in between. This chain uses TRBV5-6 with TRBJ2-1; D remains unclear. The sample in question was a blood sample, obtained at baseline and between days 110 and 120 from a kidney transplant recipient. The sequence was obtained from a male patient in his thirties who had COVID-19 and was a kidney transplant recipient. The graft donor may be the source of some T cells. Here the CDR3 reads CASSLEGGSYNEQFF. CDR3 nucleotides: TGTGCCAGCAGCTTGGAGGGTGGATCCTACAATGAGCAGTTCTTC.